One sample yielded the 25 T cell receptor beta chains listed below, sequenced in a study of cytomegalovirus exposure and HLA in healthy donors. This PCR relied on a set of 60 Vbeta primers and 13 Jbeta primers. Profiling relied on immunoSEQ multiplex PCR, and the TCRdb table lists in-frame clones only, not all of them. The data contain about 170,000 clones, roughly 80% of them singletons. The material sequenced was PBMCs. Receptors originate from a male donor in good health and CMV-seronegative.

This clone was recorded a few times. The chain uses TRBV5-1 and TRBJ2-2, with TRBD2 identical over 9 bases. Germline V gives CDR1 SGHRS, CDR2 YFSETQ. The V segment lost 0 bases and the J segment 0 bases; nucleotides outside the gene matches: 6. The CDR3 is 18 residues long. CDR3: CASSLAARLAANTGELFF. CDR3 bases: TGCGCCAGCAGCTTGGCCGCGAGACTAGCGGCGAACACCGGGGAGCTGTTTTTT.

The chain links TRBV7-9 to TRBJ1-2; tentatively, D is TRBD1 (5 bases). The CDR3 extends over 13 amino acids. Per the germline V gene, CDR1 is SEHNR and CDR2 is FQNEAQ (reference sequence). Trimming took off 5 bases at V and 1 base at J, with 8 bases between the two ends. The CDR3 loop is CASSPDINYGYTF. CDR3 nucleotide sequence: TGTGCCAGCAGCCCGGACATTAACTATGGCTACACCTTC.

The chain has TRBV29-1 and TRBJ2-7; no firm D call. V was pared by 4 bases and J by 3 bases, with 13 bases between. The CDR3 runs 13 residues. The V gene's germline CDR1 is SQVTM and CDR2 ANQGSEA. The CDR3 loop reads CSVAGSSFYEQYF. CDR3 nucleotides: TGCAGCGTTGCAGGCAGCTCGTTCTACGAGCAGTACTTC.

The rearrangement joins TRBV5-1 to TRBJ2-5; perhaps TRBD2 as D (7 bases). V was pared by 2 bases and J by 3 bases, with 17 bases between. Germline CDR1 SGHRS, CDR2 YFSETQ. The CDR3 is 16 amino acids. CDR3 sequence reads: CASSFTVQGTKETQYF. The CDR3 nucleotides are TGCGCCAGCAGCTTTACCGTTCAGGGGACTAAAGAGACCCAGTACTTC. Filled out from reference TRBV5-1 and TRBJ2-5, the complete variable domain reads KAGVTQTPRYLIKTRGQQVTLSCSPISGHRSVSWYQQTPGQGLQFLFEYFSETQRNKGNFPGRFSGRQFSNSRSEMNVSTLELGDSALYLCASSFTVQGTKETQYFGPGTRLLVL.

This clone has a single count. The genes are TRBV27 and TRBJ2-1, with 9 bases aligning to TRBD2. The CDR3 runs 16 residues. V gave up 5 bases and J gave up 8 bases; unmatched junction bases: 13. Germline assignment: CDR1 MNHEY and CDR2 SMNVEV (reference sequence). The CDR3 DNA is TGTGCCAGCAGTGCCCTAGCGGGGACCCGAAATTATGAGCAGTTCTTC. Translating it yields CASSALAGTRNYEQFF.

This sequence joins TRBV2 and TRBJ1-6; D not resolved. CDR3 length: 15 residues. The germline V gene encodes CDR1 SNHLY and CDR2 FYNNEI. The V end lost 0 bases, the J end lost 8 bases, and 11 bases lay between the germline ends. The chain's CDR3 is CASSEAVVSDSPLHF. The DNA of the CDR3 is TGTGCCAGCAGTGAAGCGGTGGTTTCGGATTCACCCCTCCACTTT. Complete variable domain (other parts from reference TRBV2 and TRBJ1-6): EPEVTQTPSHQVTQMGQEVILRCVPISNHLYFYWYRQILGQKVEFLVSFYNNEISEKSEIFDDQFSVERPDGSNFTLKIRSTKLEDSAMYFCASSEAVVSDSPLHFGNGTRLTVT.

The chain employs TRBV15 and TRBJ1-1, with D unresolved. CDR1 is LNHNV, CDR2 YYDKDF, per germline (reference sequence). This CDR3 contains 16 residues. V gave up 0 bases and J gave up 4 bases, with 15 bases separating them. The CDR3: CATSRDLEGLGTEAFF. In DNA, the CDR3 is TGTGCCACCAGCAGAGATTTGGAGGGTTTAGGCACTGAAGCTTTCTTT.

The genes are TRBV7-6 and TRBJ1-5, with D uncertain. V was trimmed by 5 bases and J by 0 bases, leaving 5 bases between them. Germline CDR1 is SGHVS and CDR2 is FNYEAQ. CDR3 length: 13 residues. CDR3 in DNA: TGTGCCAGCAGCCTGAGTAGCAATCAGCCCCAGCATTTT. Translated: CASSLSSNQPQHF.

The CDR3: CASSIDLAGGLETQYF. The DNA of the CDR3 is TGTGCCAGTAGTATAGATCTGGCGGGGGGGCTGGAGACCCAGTACTTC. The genes are TRBV19 and TRBJ2-5, with TRBD2 matching over 9 bases. Germline V gives CDR1 LNHDA, CDR2 SQIVND (reference sequence). The J segment lost 5 bases and the V segment lost 0 bases, leaving 7 bases of the junction unmatched. CDR3 length: 16 residues. Together with reference TRBV19 and TRBJ2-5, the CDR3 gives the full variable domain: DGGITQSPKYLFRKEGQNVTLSCEQNLNHDAMYWYRQDPGQGLRLIYYSQIVNDFQKGDIAEGYSVSREKKESFPLTVTSAQKNPTAFYLCASSIDLAGGLETQYFGPGTRLLVL.

This chain links TRBV7-2 with TRBJ2-7, with a weak D call TRBD1 (6 bases). V was cut by 1 base and J by 3 bases, with 22 bases left in between. The CDR3 totals 18 residues. Germline CDR1 and CDR2: SGHTA and FQGNSA. CDR3 sequence reads: CASSLVSGLGQGNYEQYF. In DNA, the CDR3 is TGTGCCAGCAGCTTAGTCTCTGGTTTGGGGCAGGGGAACTACGAGCAGTACTTC.

This clone has just one count. The genes are TRBV7-2 and TRBJ1-4; possible D gene TRBD1, 5 bases. Trimming took off 1 base at V and 8 bases at J, with 8 bases between the two ends. The CDR3 consists of 13 residues. The germline V gene has CDR1 SGHTA and CDR2 FQGNSA. The CDR3 nucleotides are TGTGCCAGCAGCTTAGATCGGGGGGAAAAACTGTTTTTT. Translating gives CASSLDRGEKLFF. The complete variable domain, with remaining parts taken from reference TRBV7-2 and TRBJ1-4, reads GAGVSQSPSNKVTEKGKDVELRCDPISGHTALYWYRQSLGQGLEFLIYFQGNSAPDKSGLPSDRFSAERTGGSVSTLTIQRTQQEDSAVYLCASSLDRGEKLFFGSGTQLSVL.

DNA of the CDR3: TGCGCCAGCAGCCCGGGGGACGGAGATCAGCCCCAGCATTTT. Its translation: CASSPGDGDQPQHF. The V gene is TRBV5-1, the J gene TRBJ1-5, with D perhaps TRBD1 (5 bases). Trimming pared 4 bases from V and 5 bases from J, leaving 13 bases between. Per germline, CDR1 SGHRS and CDR2 YFSETQ. This CDR3 is built from 14 residues.

The chain uses TRBV30 and TRBJ1-1; 9 bases map to TRBD1. Germline loops: CDR1 GTSNPN, CDR2 SVGIG (reference sequence). V lost 2 bases and J lost 3; bases outside the gene matches: 4. This CDR3 is 14 amino acids long. The CDR3 spells CAWSKTGGDTEAFF. CDR3 coding DNA: TGTGCCTGGAGTAAGACAGGGGGTGACACTGAAGCTTTCTTT.

This chain links TRBV6-5 with TRBJ1-4; D unresolved. The CDR3 runs 14 residues. Germline-derived CDR1 and CDR2 are MNHEY and SVGAGI. Trimming shortened V by 8 bases and J by 6 bases, and 16 bases separated the two germline ends. This CDR3 reads CASRAPLGDEKLFF. DNA of the CDR3: TGTGCCAGCCGAGCTCCCCTCGGGGATGAAAAACTGTTTTTT.

Remarks on this clone: The sample carries other DNA sequences with the same CDR3. The chain combines TRBV6-5 with TRBJ1-5; TRBD1 aligns across 7 bases. V trimming: 6 bases; J trimming: 5 bases; junction bases outside the gene matches: 4. The CDR3 has 13 amino acids. CDR1 is MNHEY and CDR2 is SVGAGI in the germline V gene. CDR3 nucleotides: TGTGCCAGCAGACCTGACAGGGATCAGCCCCAGCATTTT. The encoded protein is CASRPDRDQPQHF.

This clone was detected only a few times. The chain employs TRBV10-1 and TRBJ2-1; possible D gene TRBD2, 6 bases. V was trimmed by 5 bases and J by 9 bases, leaving 14 bases between them. The CDR3 is 13 amino acids. CDR1 and CDR2 from the germline V gene are WNHNN and SYGVQD (reference sequence). The CDR3 bases are TGCGCCAGCAGTACTAGCAGGTGGGGTGAGCAGTTCTTC. It translates to CASSTSRWGEQFF.

The chain employs TRBV6-5 and TRBJ1-2; maybe TRBD1 (5 bases). The CDR3 totals 15 residues. V lost 7 bases and J lost 4, with 19 bases in between. CDR1 MNHEY and CDR2 SVGAGI come from the germline V gene. The CDR3 region has the DNA TGTGCCAGCACCCGGGGGTCTAGGGCCTCCTATGGCTACACCTTC. Its protein product is CASTRGSRASYGYTF.

The CDR3 coding sequence is TGTGCCAGCAGCCCTTCGGGGGCTGGCGGGGGCCACGAGCAGTACTTC. Its translation: CASSPSGAGGGHEQYF. The rearrangement links TRBV7-9 to TRBJ2-7; D might be TRBD2 (7 bases). The V gene's germline CDR1 is SEHNR and CDR2 FQNEAQ (reference sequence). CDR3 length: 16 residues. The V end lost 5 bases, the J end lost 5 bases, and 22 bases lay between the germline ends. The complete variable domain, with remaining parts taken from reference TRBV7-9 and TRBJ2-7, reads DTGVSQNPRHKITKRGQNVTFRCDPISEHNRLYWYRQTLGQGPEFLTYFQNEAQLEKSRLLSDRFSAERPKGSFSTLEIQRTEQGDSAMYLCASSPSGAGGGHEQYFGPGTRLTVT.

V gene TRBV25-1 combines with J gene TRBJ2-7; 7 bases map to TRBD1. Germline CDR1 and CDR2: MGHDK and SYGVNS. This CDR3 contains 13 residues. The V segment lost 9 bases and the J segment 4 bases; nucleotides outside the gene matches: 9. This CDR3 reads CASRQGRGYEQYF. CDR3 DNA: TGTGCCAGTAGACAGGGCAGGGGATACGAGCAGTACTTC.

V gene TRBV10-3 combines with J gene TRBJ2-7, with 7 nucleotides matching TRBD1. The trim removed 4 bases at V and 1 base at J, leaving 4 bases unmatched. The CDR3 covers 14 residues. Germline CDR1 and CDR2: ENHRY and SYGVKD. The CDR3 sequence is CAISGGTDSYEQYF. CDR3 nucleotides: TGTGCCATCAGTGGGGGGACAGATTCCTACGAGCAGTACTTC.

The chain couples TRBV12-5 to TRBJ1-2; 7 bases map to TRBD1. This CDR3 contains 11 residues. Germline V gene data show CDR1 as LGHNT and CDR2 as FRNRAP. Unmatched junction bases numbered 7, after V lost 6 bases and J lost 12 bases. In DNA form, the CDR3 reads TGTGCTAGTGGCCTGGACAGGTGGCACACCTTC. Protein: CASGLDRWHTF.

The chain links TRBV2 to TRBJ2-7, with TRBD1 identical over 10 bases. This CDR3 has 14 residues. V lost 6 bases, J lost 2 bases, and 4 bases stayed unmatched. Germline V gene data show CDR1 as SNHLY and CDR2 as FYNNEI. The CDR3 DNA sequence: TGTGCCAGCAGCTTGGACAGGGGGGCCTACGAGCAGTACTTC. Its translation: CASSLDRGAYEQYF.

The J gene is TRBJ1-2, the V gene TRBV6-1; 7 bases are shared with TRBD1. The CDR3 totals 15 residues. V gave up 2 bases and J gave up 6 bases; unmatched junction bases: 9. Germline values: CDR1 MNHNS, CDR2 SASEGT. The CDR3 spells CASSESGTVWDGYTF. In nucleotides, the CDR3 is TGTGCCAGCAGTGAAAGTGGGACAGTTTGGGATGGCTACACCTTC.

Turning to this clone: Within the sample, other DNA sequences also encode this same CDR3. The rearrangement joins TRBV7-2 to TRBJ2-6, with unresolved D. Germline-derived CDR1 and CDR2 are SGHTA and FQGNSA. Trimming cost V 5 bases and J 0 bases, with 5 bases left between them. The CDR3 is made up of 14 amino acids. CDR3 nucleotides: TGTGCCAGCAGCCCCTCCTCTGGGGCCAACGTCCTGACTTTC. Protein: CASSPSSGANVLTF.

The chain is built from TRBV5-1 and TRBJ1-2, with D possibly matching TRBD1 (6 bases). Germline CDR1 reads SGHRS; CDR2 reads YFSETQ. V lost 4 bases, J lost 1 base, and 11 bases lay in between. CDR3 length: 14 residues. The CDR3 DNA reads TGCGCCAGCAGCACAGCACAGGGTAACTATGGCTACACCTTC. It specifies CASSTAQGNYGYTF.